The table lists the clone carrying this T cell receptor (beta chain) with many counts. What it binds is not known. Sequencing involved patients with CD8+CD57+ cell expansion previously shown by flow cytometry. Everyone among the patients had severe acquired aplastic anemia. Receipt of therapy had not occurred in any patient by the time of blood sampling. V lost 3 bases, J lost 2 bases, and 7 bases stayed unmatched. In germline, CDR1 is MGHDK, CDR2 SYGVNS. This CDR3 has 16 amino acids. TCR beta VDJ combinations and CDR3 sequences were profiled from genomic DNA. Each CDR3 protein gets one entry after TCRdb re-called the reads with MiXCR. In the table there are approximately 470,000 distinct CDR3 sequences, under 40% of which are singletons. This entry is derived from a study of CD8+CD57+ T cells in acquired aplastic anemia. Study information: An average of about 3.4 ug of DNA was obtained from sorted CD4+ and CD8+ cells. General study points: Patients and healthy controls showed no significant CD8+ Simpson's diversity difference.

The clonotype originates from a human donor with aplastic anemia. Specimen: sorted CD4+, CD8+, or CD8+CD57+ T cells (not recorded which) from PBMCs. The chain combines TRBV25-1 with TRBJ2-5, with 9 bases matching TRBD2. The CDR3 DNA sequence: TGTGCCAGCAGTGATCCCGTCCTAGCGGGACAAGAGACCCAGTACTTC. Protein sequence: CASSDPVLAGQETQYF.